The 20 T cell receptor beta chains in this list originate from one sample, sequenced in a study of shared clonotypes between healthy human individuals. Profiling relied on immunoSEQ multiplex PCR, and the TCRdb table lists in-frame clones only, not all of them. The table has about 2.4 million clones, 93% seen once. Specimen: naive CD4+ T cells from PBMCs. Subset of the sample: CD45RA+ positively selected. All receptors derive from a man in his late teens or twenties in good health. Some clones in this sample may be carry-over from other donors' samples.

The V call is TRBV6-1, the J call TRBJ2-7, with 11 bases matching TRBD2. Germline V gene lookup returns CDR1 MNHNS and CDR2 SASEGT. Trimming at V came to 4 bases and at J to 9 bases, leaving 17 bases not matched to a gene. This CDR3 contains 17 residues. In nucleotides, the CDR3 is TGTGCCAGCAGTGCGGGGACTAGCGGTTCCATTCCGTTGTCGCAGTACTTC. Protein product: CASSAGTSGSIPLSQYF.

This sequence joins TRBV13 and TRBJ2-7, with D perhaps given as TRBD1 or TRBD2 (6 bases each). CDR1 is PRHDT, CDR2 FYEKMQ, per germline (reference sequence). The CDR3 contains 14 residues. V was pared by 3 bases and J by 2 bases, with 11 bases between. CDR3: CASSFLGGTYEQYF. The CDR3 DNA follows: TGTGCCAGCAGCTTCTTAGGGGGGACCTACGAGCAGTACTTC.

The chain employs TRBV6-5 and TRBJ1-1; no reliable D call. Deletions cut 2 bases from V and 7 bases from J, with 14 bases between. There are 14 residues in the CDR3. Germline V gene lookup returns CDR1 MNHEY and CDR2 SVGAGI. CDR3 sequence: CASSYGQAVHEAFF. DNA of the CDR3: TGTGCCAGCAGTTACGGCCAGGCGGTGCATGAAGCTTTCTTT.

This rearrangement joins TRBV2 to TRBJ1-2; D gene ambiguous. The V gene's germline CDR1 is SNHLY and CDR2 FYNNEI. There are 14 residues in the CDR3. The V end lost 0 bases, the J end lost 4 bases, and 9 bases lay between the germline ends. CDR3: CASSEAEIGYGYTF. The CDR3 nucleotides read TGTGCCAGCAGTGAAGCGGAAATTGGCTATGGCTACACCTTC.

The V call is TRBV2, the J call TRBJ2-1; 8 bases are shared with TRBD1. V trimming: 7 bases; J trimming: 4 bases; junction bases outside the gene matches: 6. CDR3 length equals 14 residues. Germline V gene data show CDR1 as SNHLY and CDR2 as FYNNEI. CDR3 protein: CASTADRVYNEQFF. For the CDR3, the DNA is TGTGCCAGCACGGCGGACAGGGTTTACAATGAGCAGTTCTTC.

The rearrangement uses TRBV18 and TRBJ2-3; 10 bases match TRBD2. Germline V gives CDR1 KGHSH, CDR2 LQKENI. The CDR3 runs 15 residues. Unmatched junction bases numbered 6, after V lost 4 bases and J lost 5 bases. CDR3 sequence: CASSHLAGDQDTQYF. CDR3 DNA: TGTGCCAGCTCACATCTAGCGGGAGATCAAGATACGCAGTATTTT.

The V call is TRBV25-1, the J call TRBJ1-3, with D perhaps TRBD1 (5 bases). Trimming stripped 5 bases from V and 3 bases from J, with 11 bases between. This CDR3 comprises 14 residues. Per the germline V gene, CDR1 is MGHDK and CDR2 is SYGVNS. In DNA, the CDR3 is TGTGCCAGCAGTCGGGGGAGTGTTGGAAACACCATATATTTT. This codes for CASSRGSVGNTIYF.

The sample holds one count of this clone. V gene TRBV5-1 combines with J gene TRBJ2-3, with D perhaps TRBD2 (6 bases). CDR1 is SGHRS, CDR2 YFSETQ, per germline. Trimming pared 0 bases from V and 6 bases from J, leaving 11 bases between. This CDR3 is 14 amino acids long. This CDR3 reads CASSLGGDGDTQYF. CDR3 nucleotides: TGCGCCAGCAGCTTGGGCGGGGATGGGGATACGCAGTATTTT.

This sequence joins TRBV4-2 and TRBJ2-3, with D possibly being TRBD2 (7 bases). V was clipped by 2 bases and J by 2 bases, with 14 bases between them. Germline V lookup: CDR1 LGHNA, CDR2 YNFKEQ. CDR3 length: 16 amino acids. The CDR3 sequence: CASSQTGTTHTDTQYF. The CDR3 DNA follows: TGTGCCAGCAGCCAAACAGGGACTACGCACACAGATACGCAGTATTTT.

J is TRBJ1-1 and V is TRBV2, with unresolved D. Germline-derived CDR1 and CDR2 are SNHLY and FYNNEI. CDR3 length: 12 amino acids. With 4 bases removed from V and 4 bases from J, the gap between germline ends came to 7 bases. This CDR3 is CASSVTGTEAFF. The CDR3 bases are TGTGCCAGCAGTGTAACGGGCACTGAAGCTTTCTTT.

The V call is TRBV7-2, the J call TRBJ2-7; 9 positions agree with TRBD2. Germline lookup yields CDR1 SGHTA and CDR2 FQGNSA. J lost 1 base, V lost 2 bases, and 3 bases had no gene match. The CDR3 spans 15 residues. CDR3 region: CASSLNSGGSYEQYF. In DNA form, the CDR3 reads TGTGCCAGCAGCTTAAATAGCGGGGGTTCCTACGAGCAGTACTTC.

The CDR3 protein is CASSLGLRAYEQYF. The CDR3 DNA reads as TGTGCCAGCAGCTTGGGACTGAGGGCCTACGAGCAGTACTTC. V and J are TRBV5-5 and TRBJ2-7; D is perhaps TRBD2 (5 bases). The CDR3 is 14 residues long. The V gene's germline CDR1 is SGHKS and CDR2 YYEKEE (reference sequence). Trimming stripped 0 bases from V and 2 bases from J, with 9 bases between.

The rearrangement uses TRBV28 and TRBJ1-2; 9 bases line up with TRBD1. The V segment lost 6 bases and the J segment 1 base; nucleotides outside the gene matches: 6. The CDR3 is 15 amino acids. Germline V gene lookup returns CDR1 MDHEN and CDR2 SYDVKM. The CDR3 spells CASSNADRGNYGYTF. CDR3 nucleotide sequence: TGTGCCAGCAGCAATGCGGACAGGGGTAACTATGGCTACACCTTC.

CDR3 protein: CASSPNGQKAFF. As DNA, the CDR3 is TGTGCCAGCAGTCCGAATGGACAGAAAGCTTTCTTT. The chain couples TRBV27 to TRBJ1-1, with a possible D match to TRBD1 (6 bases). V was trimmed by 5 bases and J by 9 bases, leaving 13 bases between them. The CDR3 is 12 amino acids. Germline V gene data show CDR1 as MNHEY and CDR2 as SMNVEV (reference sequence).

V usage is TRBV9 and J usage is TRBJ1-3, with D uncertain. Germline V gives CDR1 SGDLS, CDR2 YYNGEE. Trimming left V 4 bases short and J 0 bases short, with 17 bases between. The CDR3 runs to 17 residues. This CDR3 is CASSPRSLGSSGNTIYF. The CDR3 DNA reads TGTGCCAGCAGCCCCCGTAGTCTCGGTAGCTCTGGAAACACCATATATTTT. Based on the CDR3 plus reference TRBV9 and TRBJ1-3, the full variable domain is DSGVTQTPKHLITATGQRVTLRCSPRSGDLSVYWYQQSLDQGLQFLIQYYNGEERAKGNILERFSAQQFPDLHSELNLSSLELGDSALYFCASSPRSLGSSGNTIYFGEGSWLTVV.

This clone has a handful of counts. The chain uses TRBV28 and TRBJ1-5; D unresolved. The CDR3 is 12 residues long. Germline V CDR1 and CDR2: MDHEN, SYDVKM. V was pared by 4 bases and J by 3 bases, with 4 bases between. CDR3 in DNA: TGTGCCAGCAGTTCCAACAATCAGCCCCAGCATTTT. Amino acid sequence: CASSSNNQPQHF.

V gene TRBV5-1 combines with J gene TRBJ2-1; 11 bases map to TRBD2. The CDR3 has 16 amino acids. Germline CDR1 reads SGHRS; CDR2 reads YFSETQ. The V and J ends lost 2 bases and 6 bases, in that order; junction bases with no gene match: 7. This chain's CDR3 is CASSFLAGGPVNEQFF. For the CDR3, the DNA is TGCGCCAGCAGCTTCTTAGCGGGAGGGCCTGTCAATGAGCAGTTCTTC.

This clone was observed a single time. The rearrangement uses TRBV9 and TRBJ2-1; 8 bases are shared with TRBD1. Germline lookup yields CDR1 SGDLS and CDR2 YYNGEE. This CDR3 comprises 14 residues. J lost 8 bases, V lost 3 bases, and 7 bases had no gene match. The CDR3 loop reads CASSDPRGLDEQFF. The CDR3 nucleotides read TGTGCCAGCAGCGACCCCAGGGGGCTGGATGAGCAGTTCTTC.

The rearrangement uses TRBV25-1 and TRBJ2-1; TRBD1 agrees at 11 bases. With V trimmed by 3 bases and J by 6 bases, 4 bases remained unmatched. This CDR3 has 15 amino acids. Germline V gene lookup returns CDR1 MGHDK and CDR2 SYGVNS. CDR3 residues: CASSDAGTGGNEQFF. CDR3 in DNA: TGTGCCAGCAGTGACGCCGGGACAGGGGGCAATGAGCAGTTCTTC.

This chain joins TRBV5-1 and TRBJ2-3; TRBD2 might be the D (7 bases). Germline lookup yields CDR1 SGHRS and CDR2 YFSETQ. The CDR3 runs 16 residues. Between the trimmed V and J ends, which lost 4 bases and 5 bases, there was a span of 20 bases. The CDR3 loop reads CASSPQGRELGDTQYF. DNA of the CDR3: TGCGCCAGCAGCCCCCAGGGGCGGGAGTTAGGAGATACGCAGTATTTT. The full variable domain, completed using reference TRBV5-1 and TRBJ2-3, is KAGVTQTPRYLIKTRGQQVTLSCSPISGHRSVSWYQQTPGQGLQFLFEYFSETQRNKGNFPGRFSGRQFSNSRSEMNVSTLELGDSALYLCASSPQGRELGDTQYFGPGTRLTVL.